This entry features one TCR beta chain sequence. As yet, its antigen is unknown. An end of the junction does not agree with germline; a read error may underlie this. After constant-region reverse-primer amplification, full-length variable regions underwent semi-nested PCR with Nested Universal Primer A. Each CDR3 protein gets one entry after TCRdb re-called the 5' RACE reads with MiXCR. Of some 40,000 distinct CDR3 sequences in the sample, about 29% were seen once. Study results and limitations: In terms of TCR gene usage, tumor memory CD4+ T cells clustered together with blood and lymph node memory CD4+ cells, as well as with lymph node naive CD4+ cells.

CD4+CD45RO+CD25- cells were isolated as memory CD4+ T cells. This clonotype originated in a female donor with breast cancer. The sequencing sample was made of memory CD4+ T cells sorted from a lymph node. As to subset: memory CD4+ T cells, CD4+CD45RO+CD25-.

CDR3 sequence (DNA): TGTAGTGCTAGTCCTGGGACCGGGGGTCGATATGGCTACACCTTC. Translated, it gives CSASPGTGGRYGYTF. The chain employs TRBV20-1 and TRBJ1-2; possible D gene TRBD1, 5 bases. Germline V lookup: CDR1 DFQATT, CDR2 SNEGSKA (reference sequence). The CDR3 has 15 amino acids.